This entry lists 6 T cell receptor beta chains sequenced from one sample in a study of T-cell reconstitution after alpha-beta-depleted transplantation in children. The library targeted TCRbeta and was prepared with unique molecular identifiers. TCRdb passed the PCR reads through MiXCR, listing each CDR3 protein once. There are about 980,000 distinct CDR3 sequences in the sample; about 29% occur only once, and 28% lies in the top ten. The sequencing used PBMCs, mostly from graft donor cells, collected 360 days after TCRalphabeta/CD19-depleted stem cell transplant. Receptors originate from a boy under two years old who had a stem cell transplant for SCID, so the T cells may come from the graft donor.

The CDR3: CASSPISGAPTDTQYF. The CDR3 DNA sequence: TGTGCCAGCAGCCCGATTAGCGGGGCCCCCACAGATACGCAGTATTTT. This chain links TRBV7-6 with TRBJ2-3, with TRBD2 identical over 8 bases. CDR3 size: 16 residues. The J segment lost 2 bases and the V segment lost 5 bases, leaving 9 bases of the junction unmatched. The germline CDR1 and CDR2 sequences are SGHVS and FNYEAQ.

V gene TRBV5-6 combines with J gene TRBJ2-1, with 7 bases aligning to TRBD2. Germline CDR1 is SGHDT and CDR2 is YYEEEE. V shed 4 bases and J 7 bases; nucleotides not matched to a gene: 11. The CDR3 runs to 15 residues. Written as DNA, the CDR3 is TGTGCCAGCAGCCCCCGGGCAGGGCGGGGGAATGAGCAGTTCTTC. Translating gives CASSPRAGRGNEQFF.

This clonotype was counted a few times. The chain recombines TRBV12-3 or TRBV12-4 with TRBJ2-1; 9 nucleotides match TRBD1. The J segment lost 1 base and the V segment lost 5 bases, leaving 6 bases of the junction unmatched. CDR3 length equals 16 residues. DNA of the CDR3: TGTGCCAGCAGTCCCCCGGGACAGGGTTCCTACAATGAGCAGTTCTTC. Translation: CASSPPGQGSYNEQFF.

The gene calls are TRBV4-1 and TRBJ1-5; 8 nucleotides line up with TRBD1. The germline V gene encodes CDR1 MGHRA and CDR2 YSYEKL. Trimming cost V 0 bases and J 5 bases; bases outside gene matches: 9. The CDR3 spans 17 residues. The CDR3 spells CASSQDLRQGADQPQHF. CDR3 bases: TGCGCCAGCAGCCAAGATCTCCGGCAGGGGGCCGATCAGCCCCAGCATTTT.

This clonotype has just a few counts. The chain joins TRBV6-1 to TRBJ1-5, with 7 bases fitting TRBD1. Germline V gene sequence: CDR1 MNHNS, CDR2 SASEGT. Losses at the gene ends were 6 bases for V and 5 bases for J; bases not matched to a gene: 7. The CDR3 totals 14 residues. The CDR3 bases are TGTGCCAGCAGACCTGACAGGGCACATCAGCCCCAGCATTTT. It translates to CASRPDRAHQPQHF.

This chain joins TRBV15 and TRBJ2-3, with D unclear. Trimming left V 0 bases short and J 4 bases short, with 8 bases between. CDR3 length: 14 residues. Germline-derived CDR1 and CDR2 are LNHNV and YYDKDF (reference sequence). The CDR3 sequence is CATSRDGYADTQYF. The CDR3 nucleotides read TGTGCCACCAGCAGAGATGGTTATGCAGATACGCAGTATTTT.